The TCR beta chain described here comes from a study of control samples from healthy donors and cancer patients. Produced via immunoSEQ multiplex PCR; TCRdb's table is partial and in-frame only. The data contain about 150,000 clones, about nine tenths of them singletons. The CDR3 extends over 17 amino acids. Germline-derived CDR1 and CDR2 are LGHDT and YNNKEL (reference sequence). The V gene end was trimmed by 2 bases and the J gene end by 3 bases; junction bases not matched to a gene: 6. The material sequenced was blood. The TCR was taken from a man aged 25 to 40 in good health. The chain links TRBV3-1 (or the pseudogene TRBV3-2) to TRBJ2-2, with TRBD2 matching over 10 bases. CDR3 in amino acids: CASSQLSSGRHTGELFF. The CDR3 region has the DNA TGTGCCAGCAGCCAATTGTCTAGCGGGAGACACACCGGGGAGCTGTTTTTT.